This entry is about one TCR beta chain. The antigen remains unidentified. This sample is part of a study of CD8+CD57+ T cells in acquired aplastic anemia. About the research overall: The study obtained 9 million to 11 million reads on average for CD4+ cells from healthy donors. Study results and caveats: For CD8+ Simpson's diversity, patients and controls showed no significant difference. Researchers report that around 30 CD8+ CDR3 sequences appeared in both patients and controls.

V trimming: 4 bases; J trimming: 8 bases; junction bases outside the gene matches: 5. The CDR3 has 12 residues. Germline loops: CDR1 SGHDT, CDR2 YYEEEE. According to the study, genomic DNA was the template for TCR beta VDJ and CDR3 profiling. TCRdb used MiXCR to reprocess the reads, holding one entry per CDR3 protein. The sample records some 410,000 distinct CDR3 sequences, roughly 64% being singletons. V gene TRBV5-6 combines with J gene TRBJ1-2; 7 bases align to TRBD1. The source of this sequence is a human donor in good health, serving as a control. Sequences were obtained from sorted CD4+, CD8+, or CD8+CD57+ T cells (not recorded which) from PBMCs. The CDR3 DNA sequence: TGTGCCAGCAGCGACAGGGTAGACGGCTACACCTTC. This encodes CASSDRVDGYTF.